The 18 T cell receptor beta chains below come from one sample, sequenced in a study of shared clonotypes between healthy human individuals. Some clones are missing from TCRdb's copy, which holds only in-frame ones; the method was immunoSEQ multiplex PCR. The table lists 1.4 million or so clones, roughly 98.5% of them singletons. The sequenced sample consisted of naive CD4+ T cells sorted from blood. Subset indicated: CD45RA+ positively selected. The source of these receptors is a man between 25 and 39 years old in good health.

The chain uses TRBV11-2 and TRBJ2-7; D is tentatively TRBD1 or TRBD2 (5 bases each). V was trimmed by 0 bases and J by 13 bases, leaving 19 bases between them. Per the germline V gene, CDR1 is SGHAT and CDR2 is FQNNGV. This CDR3 has 14 residues. This CDR3 is CASSLEPGPLILYF. The CDR3 nucleotides read TGTGCCAGCAGCTTAGAACCGGGACCTCTGATCTTATACTTC.

This chain uses TRBV2 with TRBJ1-1, with 7 bases that match TRBD1. Germline-derived CDR1 and CDR2 are SNHLY and FYNNEI. The junction had 4 bases not matched to a gene; V was cut back by 2 bases and J by 7 bases. CDR3 length: 13 amino acids. CDR3 in amino acids: CASSEWGQYEAFF. CDR3 nucleotides: TGTGCCAGCAGTGAATGGGGACAGTATGAAGCTTTCTTT.

V is TRBV6-5 and J is TRBJ2-7; a weak D match, TRBD2 (6 bases). V was pared by 5 bases and J by 3 bases, with 17 bases between. The germline CDR1 and CDR2 sequences are MNHEY and SVGAGI. The CDR3 is made up of 15 amino acids. CDR3 in DNA: TGTGCCAGCAGTGCCCGGGACTCATATTACTACGAGCAGTACTTC. Translating gives CASSARDSYYYEQYF.

This clone was counted once. The rearrangement links TRBV10-3 to TRBJ2-1; a possible D gene is TRBD2 (6 bases). V was pared by 0 bases and J by 15 bases, with 12 bases between. Germline V gene lookup returns CDR1 ENHRY and CDR2 SYGVKD. CDR3 length: 12 amino acids. This CDR3 reads CAISESPGLSFF. CDR3 coding DNA: TGTGCCATCAGTGAGTCCCCGGGACTTTCGTTCTTC.

The chain has TRBV9 and TRBJ2-1; D is unresolved. V was pared by 3 bases and J by 9 bases, with 16 bases between. CDR1 SGDLS and CDR2 YYNGEE come from the germline V gene. The CDR3 runs 14 residues. CDR3 protein: CASSAPVSGLEQFF. The CDR3 DNA reads TGTGCCAGCAGCGCCCCCGTTTCAGGTCTTGAGCAGTTCTTC.

The chain employs TRBV28 and TRBJ1-5, with 11 bases lining up with TRBD1. Losses at the gene ends were 3 bases for V and 6 bases for J; bases not matched to a gene: 4. Germline-derived CDR1 and CDR2 are MDHEN and SYDVKM. There are 15 residues in the CDR3. The CDR3 protein is CASSFRDRGFQPQHF. CDR3 bases: TGTGCCAGCAGTTTCCGGGACAGGGGGTTTCAGCCCCAGCATTTT.

This chain connects TRBV18 to TRBJ1-2; a weak D match, TRBD1 (5 bases). The CDR3 sequence is 15 residues long. The V end was cut by 0 bases, the J end by 6 bases, with 14 bases between. Germline lookup yields CDR1 KGHSH and CDR2 LQKENI. CDR3 in DNA: TGTGCCAGCTCACCACCCCAAGGGGCTCTAGATGGCTACACCTTC. Its translation is CASSPPQGALDGYTF.

This clone was seen a single time. The chain combines TRBV11-3 with TRBJ2-7, with 11 bases fitting TRBD2. This CDR3 has 15 amino acids. V lost 5 bases and J lost 2; bases outside the gene matches: 5. From germline, CDR1 is SGHNT and CDR2 YENEEA. The CDR3 DNA reads as TGTGCCAGCAGCCCGGGACTAGCGGAAACCTACGAGCAGTACTTC. Translation gives CASSPGLAETYEQYF.

The rearrangement links TRBV10-1 to TRBJ2-7; 7 bases line up with TRBD2. The CDR3 contains 15 residues. The V and J ends lost 3 bases and 3 bases, in that order; junction bases with no gene match: 8. The germline V gene has CDR1 WNHNN and CDR2 SYGVQD (reference sequence). As DNA, the CDR3 is TGCGCCAGCAGTGACCCCGGGACGGGGGGCTACGAGCAGTACTTC. The encoded protein is CASSDPGTGGYEQYF.

The chain employs TRBV7-8 and TRBJ1-3; D not resolved. Germline CDR1 reads SGHVS; CDR2 reads FQNEAQ. V dropped 1 base and J dropped 3 bases, with 10 bases sitting between them. The CDR3 covers 15 residues. The CDR3 loop reads CASSLVPFGGNTIYF. The CDR3 nucleotides read TGTGCCAGCAGCTTAGTTCCATTTGGTGGAAACACCATATATTTT.

The rearrangement joins TRBV4-3 to TRBJ2-1; 10 bases align to TRBD2. The V segment lost 0 bases and the J segment 0 bases; nucleotides outside the gene matches: 14. The CDR3 runs 21 residues. Germline CDR1 LGHNA, CDR2 YSLEER. The chain's CDR3 is CASSQDRRTSGDPSSYNEQFF. In DNA, the CDR3 is TGCGCCAGCAGCCAAGATCGTCGGACTAGCGGAGATCCGAGCTCCTACAATGAGCAGTTCTTC.

The J gene is TRBJ1-1, the V gene TRBV7-9; TRBD1 is a possible D gene (6 bases). Trimming cost V 5 bases and J 7 bases, with 11 bases left between them. Per germline, CDR1 SEHNR and CDR2 FQNEAQ (reference sequence). This CDR3 comprises 12 residues. The CDR3 protein is CASSLEGDEAFF. CDR3 DNA: TGTGCCAGCAGCCTAGAGGGGGATGAAGCTTTCTTT.

The chain employs TRBV5-4 and TRBJ2-7; possibly TRBD1 for D (5 bases). CDR3 length: 13 amino acids. Germline V CDR1 and CDR2: SGHNT, YYREEE (reference sequence). The V gene lost 5 bases and the J gene lost 6 bases, with 15 bases spanning the gap. CDR3 coding DNA: TGTGCCAGCAGTCCGACAGTCCCAGGCGAGCAGTACTTC. It specifies CASSPTVPGEQYF.

The chain couples TRBV10-3 to TRBJ2-7, with TRBD1 matching over 7 bases. The CDR3 is made up of 16 amino acids. The trim removed 5 bases at V and 1 base at J, leaving 11 bases unmatched. In germline, CDR1 is ENHRY, CDR2 SYGVKD. Here the CDR3 reads CAISKKQGHQSYEQYF. DNA for the CDR3: TGTGCCATCAGTAAAAAACAGGGGCACCAATCCTACGAGCAGTACTTC.

The chain joins TRBV5-4 to TRBJ2-1; unclear D gene. The germline CDR1 and CDR2 sequences are SGHNT and YYREEE (reference sequence). Trimming took 4 bases from V and 1 from J, leaving 9 bases between them. The CDR3 has 14 amino acids. CDR3: CASSGGNSYNEQFF. The CDR3 bases are TGTGCCAGCAGCGGCGGAAATTCCTACAATGAGCAGTTCTTC.

The genes are TRBV7-2 and TRBJ2-7; TRBD1 is a possible D gene (6 bases). CDR3 length: 15 residues. V shed 2 bases and J shed 6 bases, with 17 bases lying between them. Germline V gives CDR1 SGHTA, CDR2 FQGNSA. CDR3 coding DNA: TGTGCCAGCAGCTTATGGGGCAGGGGAGTTGGCGAGCAGTACTTC. Amino acids: CASSLWGRGVGEQYF.

The chain couples TRBV5-1 to TRBJ2-3; TRBD1 aligns across 9 bases. The CDR3 is 16 residues long. V lost 1 base to trimming and J lost 2 bases; unmatched junction nucleotides: 5. CDR1 is SGHRS and CDR2 is YFSETQ in the germline V gene. This CDR3 is CASSLFWDRDTDTQYF. The CDR3 nucleotides are TGCGCCAGCAGCTTGTTTTGGGACAGGGACACAGATACGCAGTATTTT.

The rearrangement uses TRBV5-1 and TRBJ1-4; a weak D match, TRBD1 (6 bases). The germline V and J ends were trimmed by 4 bases and 8 bases, with 21 bases remaining between them. The CDR3 totals 16 residues. Germline V gene lookup returns CDR1 SGHRS and CDR2 YFSETQ. The CDR3 loop reads CASSHTFGGLGEKLFF. DNA for the CDR3: TGCGCCAGCAGCCACACCTTCGGGGGCCTAGGGGAAAAACTGTTTTTT.